Below, 27 T cell receptor beta chains from the same sample are listed, as sequenced in a study of cytotoxic CD8 clonotypes in ibrutinib-treated CLL. Sequencing used immunoSEQ multiplex PCR; TCRdb keeps in-frame clones, though not all of them. The top ten hold roughly 33% of the sample, which has about 49,000 clones, about half seen once. Sequenced material: PBMCs, taken after 12 months of ibrutinib treatment. These receptors all come from a human donor with chronic lymphocytic leukemia.

The chain has TRBV5-4 and TRBJ2-6; D call uncertain. The CDR3 spans 16 residues. The germline V gene encodes CDR1 SGHNT and CDR2 YYREEE (reference sequence). Deletions cut 7 bases from V and 4 bases from J, with 18 bases between. In DNA form, the CDR3 reads TGTGCCAGCGCCCTGGGGTCCCTGACCGGGGCCAACGTCCTGACTTTC. Residues: CASALGSLTGANVLTF.

In this sample, this clone turned up a few times. The rearrangement joins TRBV27 to TRBJ2-4; 8 positions match TRBD1. Trimming removed 5 bases from V and 9 bases from J; junction bases left unmatched: 3. CDR3 length equals 12 residues. Germline values: CDR1 MNHEY, CDR2 SMNVEV (reference sequence). As DNA, the CDR3 is TGTGCCAGCAGTCCCGGGACAGGCATTCAGTACTTC. Its translation is CASSPGTGIQYF.

The chain employs TRBV28 and TRBJ1-2; D ambiguous. The germline V gene encodes CDR1 MDHEN and CDR2 SYDVKM. V lost 8 bases and J lost 8, with 21 bases in between. This CDR3 comprises 14 residues. CDR3 nucleotide sequence: TGTGCCAGCCGATGGACCTTATCTAGTGGCGGCTACACCTTC. Protein product: CASRWTLSSGGYTF.

The chain is built from TRBV28 and TRBJ2-2; D is unclear. Germline V lookup: CDR1 MDHEN, CDR2 SYDVKM. The CDR3 is 13 amino acids. V gave up 3 bases and J gave up 2 bases, with 4 bases separating them. CDR3 sequence (DNA): TGTGCCAGCAGTTTGGATAACACCGGGGAGCTGTTTTTT. As protein: CASSLDNTGELFF. Filled out from reference TRBV28 and TRBJ2-2, the complete variable domain reads DVKVTQSSRYLVKRTGEKVFLECVQDMDHENMFWYRQDPGLGLRLIYFSYDVKMKEKGDIPEGYSVSREKKERFSLILESASTNQTSMYLCASSLDNTGELFFGEGSRLTVL.

This sequence joins TRBV9 and TRBJ2-3, with unresolved D. Trimming left V 0 bases short and J 5 bases short, with 4 bases between. The CDR3 is made up of 12 amino acids. CDR1 and CDR2 (germline): SGDLS, YYNGEE. The CDR3 here is CASSVGIDTQYF. CDR3 sequence (DNA): TGTGCCAGCAGCGTAGGGATAGATACGCAGTATTTT.

This clone was recorded many times. The chain links TRBV18 to TRBJ2-7, with 8 bases fitting TRBD1. V shed 4 bases, J shed 6 bases, and the junction held 11 bases outside the gene matches. Looked up from germline, CDR1 is KGHSH and CDR2 is LQKENI. CDR3 length: 15 residues. The CDR3 coding sequence is TGTGCCAGCTCACTACGACAGGGGATTCGTCTCGAGCAGTACTTC. This encodes CASSLRQGIRLEQYF. Complete variable domain (other parts from reference TRBV18 and TRBJ2-7): NAGVMQNPRHLVRRRGQEARLRCSPMKGHSHVYWYRQLPEEGLKFMVYLQKENIIDESGMPKERFSAEFPKEGPSILRIQQVVRGDSAAYFCASSLRQGIRLEQYFGPGTRLTVT.

This clone was seen a handful of times. The rearrangement links TRBV28 to TRBJ1-5; D is unresolved. Germline-derived CDR1 and CDR2 are MDHEN and SYDVKM. The CDR3 loop spans 11 amino acids. The V end lost 6 bases, the J end lost 9 bases, and 9 bases lay between the germline ends. The CDR3 loop reads CASSFLSPQHF. The CDR3 DNA reads TGTGCCAGCAGCTTTTTATCGCCCCAGCATTTT.

The chain combines TRBV28 with TRBJ2-7, with unresolved D. The V gene lost 5 bases and the J gene lost 1 base, with 3 bases spanning the gap. There are 11 residues in the CDR3. Germline V lookup: CDR1 MDHEN, CDR2 SYDVKM. The CDR3: CASSVSYEQYF. CDR3 DNA: TGTGCCAGCAGTGTATCCTACGAGCAGTACTTC.

The CDR3 here is CASSLVTEHF. CDR3 sequence (DNA): TGTGCCAGCAGCTTAGTAACGGAGCATTTT. The V and J genes are TRBV7-9 and TRBJ1-5; D remains unclear. V lost 1 base, J lost 14 bases, and 6 bases lay in between. CDR1 and CDR2 from the germline V gene are SEHNR and FQNEAQ (reference sequence). The CDR3 runs 10 residues.

The table lists this clone with many counts. The chain carries TRBV27 and TRBJ2-5; 7 bases agree with TRBD1. The V and J ends lost 5 bases and 4 bases, in that order; junction bases with no gene match: 7. The CDR3 contains 14 residues. Germline assignment: CDR1 MNHEY and CDR2 SMNVEV (reference sequence). CDR3 amino acids: CASSSENRGETQYF. In DNA, the CDR3 is TGTGCCAGCAGTAGCGAGAACAGGGGAGAGACCCAGTACTTC.

V is TRBV28 and J is TRBJ2-1, with 11 bases that match TRBD2. In germline, CDR1 is MDHEN, CDR2 SYDVKM. After removal of 3 bases from V and 7 bases from J, the junction contained 2 bases not matched to a gene. The CDR3 length is 14 residues. The CDR3 DNA reads TGTGCCAGCAGTTTGCCTAGCGGGAGGAATGAGCAGTTCTTC. Amino acids: CASSLPSGRNEQFF.

The chain has TRBV18 and TRBJ2-3; D call uncertain. CDR3 size: 11 residues. The germline CDR1 and CDR2 sequences are KGHSH and LQKENI. V was cut by 4 bases and J by 2 bases, with 1 base left in between. The CDR3 here is CASSLTDTQYF. The CDR3 bases are TGTGCCAGCTCACTCACAGATACGCAGTATTTT.

The chain employs TRBV9 and TRBJ2-1; 7 bases match TRBD2. V was clipped by 0 bases and J by 5 bases; unmatched bases: 8. The CDR3 covers 16 residues. The V gene's germline CDR1 is SGDLS and CDR2 YYNGEE. The CDR3 bases are TGTGCCAGCAGCGTAGGAGGACTAGGATGGGACAATGAGCAGTTCTTC. Protein product: CASSVGGLGWDNEQFF.

This clone was recorded a few times. The chain couples TRBV5-1 to TRBJ2-7, with D hard to call. V was pared by 1 base and J by 3 bases, with 8 bases between. This CDR3 spans 13 amino acids. CDR1 is SGHRS, CDR2 YFSETQ, per germline. The CDR3 DNA reads TGCGCCAGCAGCTTGTACTCGCTCTACGAGCAGTACTTC. This translates into CASSLYSLYEQYF.

This clone was seen a handful of times. The same CDR3 can be traced to other DNA sequences in this sample. J is TRBJ1-5 and V is TRBV2, with no clear D. This CDR3 is built from 13 residues. Germline loops: CDR1 SNHLY, CDR2 FYNNEI. V lost 1 base to trimming and J lost 3 bases, with 4 bases between them. Here the CDR3 reads CASSEGPNQPQHF. The CDR3 region has the DNA TGTGCCAGCAGTGAAGGACCCAATCAGCCCCAGCATTTT.

This rearrangement joins TRBV10-1 to TRBJ2-1, with D possibly matching TRBD1 (6 bases). Trimming cost V 9 bases and J 15 bases, with 15 bases left between them. The CDR3 has 10 residues. The germline gives CDR1 WNHNN, CDR2 SYGVQD (reference sequence). CDR3 nucleotide sequence: TGCGCCAGGTGGGACATAAGGCGGTTCTTC. Its translation: CARWDIRRFF.

The rearrangement links TRBV28 to TRBJ1-2; TRBD1 might be the D (5 bases). Trimming stripped 6 bases from V and 4 bases from J, with 12 bases between. CDR3 length: 13 amino acids. Germline assignment: CDR1 MDHEN and CDR2 SYDVKM. The CDR3 bases are TGTGCCAGCAGCTCAGGGAGTAGCTATGGCTACACCTTC. Encoded protein: CASSSGSSYGYTF.

This clone was seen only a few times. This chain links TRBV7-8 with TRBJ2-7; either TRBD1 or TRBD2 may supply D (5 bases each). Trimming took off 0 bases at V and 3 bases at J, with 9 bases between the two ends. The V gene's germline CDR1 is SGHVS and CDR2 FQNEAQ. The CDR3 is made up of 14 amino acids. For the CDR3, the DNA is TGTGCCAGCAGCTTAGCGCTGGGGGACTACGAGCAGTACTTC. This encodes CASSLALGDYEQYF. Full variable domain (rest looked up from reference TRBV7-8 and TRBJ2-7): GAGVSQSPRYKVAKRGQDVALRCDPISGHVSLFWYQQALGQGPEFLTYFQNEAQLDKSGLPSDRFFAERPEGSVSTLKIQRTQQEDSAVYLCASSLALGDYEQYFGPGTRLTVT.

This clone was found a few times. This chain joins TRBV9 and TRBJ2-1; TRBD2 aligns across 8 bases. CDR1 and CDR2 from the germline V gene are SGDLS and YYNGEE. The CDR3 has 17 residues. The junction had 12 bases not matched to a gene; V was cut back by 4 bases and J by 3 bases. CDR3 in amino acids: CASSLGGLAGVYNEQFF. The CDR3 bases are TGTGCCAGCAGCTTGGGCGGTCTAGCGGGTGTCTACAATGAGCAGTTCTTC.

This clone occurred once. The V and J genes are TRBV4-1 and TRBJ2-1, with 10 positions matching TRBD2. The CDR3 consists of 16 residues. V lost 0 bases, J lost 9 bases, and 8 bases stayed unmatched. The germline gives CDR1 MGHRA, CDR2 YSYEKL. The DNA for the CDR3 is TGCGCCAGCAGCCAAGATCGAACTAGCGGGACTGGTGAGCAGTTCTTC. Amino acid sequence: CASSQDRTSGTGEQFF.

This clone has only one observation. The J gene is TRBJ2-4, the V gene TRBV5-1; 8 bases are shared with TRBD1. The V gene end was trimmed by 2 bases and the J gene end by 8 bases; junction bases not matched to a gene: 6. The CDR3 contains 14 residues. Germline V lookup: CDR1 SGHRS, CDR2 YFSETQ. In nucleotides, the CDR3 is TGCGCCAGCAGCTTTCAGGGGGCCCTTGACATTCAGTACTTC. Translation gives CASSFQGALDIQYF.

This clone was seen many times. CDR3 nucleotide sequence: TGTGCCAGCAGTCCGGGGATCTCTGGGGCCAACGTCCTGACTTTC. Translating gives CASSPGISGANVLTF. This chain connects TRBV27 to TRBJ2-6; D may be TRBD2 (5 bases). Trimming shortened V by 5 bases and J by 0 bases, and 8 bases separated the two germline ends. Germline V CDR1 and CDR2: MNHEY, SMNVEV (reference sequence). This CDR3 spans 15 amino acids.

The gene calls are TRBV7-9 and TRBJ2-3; 9 nucleotides agree with TRBD1. The germline V gene encodes CDR1 SEHNR and CDR2 FQNEAQ (reference sequence). CDR3 length: 16 amino acids. J gave up 5 bases and V 4 bases, and 10 bases lay outside the gene matches. The CDR3 nucleotides read TGTGCCAGCAGCTCAACACAGGGGGCGAAGGGAGATACGCAGTATTTT. Protein: CASSSTQGAKGDTQYF.

The rearrangement uses TRBV5-1 and TRBJ1-2; D not resolved. Trimming took off 0 bases at V and 5 bases at J, with 26 bases between the two ends. Germline V gives CDR1 SGHRS, CDR2 YFSETQ. This CDR3 spans 19 amino acids. CDR3 nucleotides: TGCGCCAGCAGCTTGGCCGGCGGCGAGGCAACCCTTTTGAAATATGGCTACACCTTC. This translates into CASSLAGGEATLLKYGYTF.

The chain recombines TRBV7-2 with TRBJ1-1; D call uncertain. Deletions cut 5 bases from V and 9 bases from J, with 16 bases between. The V gene's germline CDR1 is SGHTA and CDR2 FQGNSA. The CDR3 is made up of 13 amino acids. CDR3 residues: CASSLSRARQAFF. Written as DNA, the CDR3 is TGTGCCAGCAGCCTATCGCGGGCAAGACAAGCTTTCTTT.

The rearrangement links TRBV9 to TRBJ2-1; D is perhaps TRBD2 (5 bases). CDR1 and CDR2 (germline): SGDLS, YYNGEE. This CDR3 is built from 12 residues. V dropped 3 bases and J dropped 9 bases, with 10 bases sitting between them. CDR3 in amino acids: CASSAVGGEQFF. The DNA of the CDR3 is TGTGCCAGCAGCGCGGTAGGAGGTGAGCAGTTCTTC.

The chain recombines TRBV30 with TRBJ2-3, with TRBD2 identical over 8 bases. J lost 6 bases, V lost 3 bases, and 8 bases had no gene match. The CDR3 runs to 14 residues. The germline CDR1 and CDR2 sequences are GTSNPN and SVGIG (reference sequence). CDR3 sequence: CAWSYSGVRDTQYF. The CDR3, as DNA: TGTGCCTGGAGCTATAGCGGGGTACGCGATACGCAGTATTTT.